This section outlines one TCR beta chain sequence together with its context. Its antigen is unidentified. The sample belongs to a study of blood T cells in healthy people across ages. Study as a whole: Capturing about one barcoded beta molecule per two T cells was achieved by template switching. Points from the study as a whole: The diversity estimates, figures obtained from one million T cells, were considered underestimates. Unsorted PBMCs ruled out conclusive naive versus antigen-experienced comparison.

The trim removed 5 bases at V and 5 bases at J, leaving 8 bases unmatched. Looked up from germline, CDR1 is SNHLY and CDR2 is FYNNEI. This CDR3 is built from 14 residues. Together with a sample-barcoded 5' primer, a J-beta primer mix was included in a second PCR lasting roughly 6 to 12 cycles. Every molecule of cDNA carried a tag from a template-switch adaptor with 12 random nucleotides. TCRdb called the 5' RACE reads again in MiXCR, with one record for every CDR3 protein. The repertoire has 730,000 or so distinct CDR3 sequences, approximately 40% of them found once; the top ten carry around 30%. Sequenced material: blood. The rearrangement uses TRBV2 and TRBJ2-5; 7 bases are shared with TRBD2. The TCR was taken from a man older than 75 in good health. CDR3 nucleotide sequence: TGTGCCAGCAGTCCCTTCGGGGGGAGTGAGACCCAGTACTTC. Protein sequence: CASSPFGGSETQYF. Combining the CDR3 with reference TRBV2 and TRBJ2-5 gives the whole variable domain EPEVTQTPSHQVTQMGQEVILRCVPISNHLYFYWYRQILGQKVEFLVSFYNNEISEKSEIFDDQFSVERPDGSNFTLKIRSTKLEDSAMYFCASSPFGGSETQYFGPGTRLLVL.